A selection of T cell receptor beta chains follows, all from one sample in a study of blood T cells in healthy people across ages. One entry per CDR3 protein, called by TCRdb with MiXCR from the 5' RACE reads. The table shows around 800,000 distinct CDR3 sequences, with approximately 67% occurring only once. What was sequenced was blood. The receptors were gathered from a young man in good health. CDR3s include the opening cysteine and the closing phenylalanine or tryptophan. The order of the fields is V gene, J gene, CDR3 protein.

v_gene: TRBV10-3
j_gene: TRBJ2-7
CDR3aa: CAIRRTEGFYEQYF

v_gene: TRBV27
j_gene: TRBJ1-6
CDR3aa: CASSLWARTGELSYNSPLHF

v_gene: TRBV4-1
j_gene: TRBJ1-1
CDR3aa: CASSQSDTSEAFF

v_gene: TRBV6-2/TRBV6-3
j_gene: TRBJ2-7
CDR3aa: CASSIRGQGADEQYF

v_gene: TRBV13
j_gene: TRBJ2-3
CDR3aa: CASSLDPTSGGMEDTQYF

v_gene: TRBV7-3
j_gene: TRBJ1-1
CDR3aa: CASSLQGDTEAFF

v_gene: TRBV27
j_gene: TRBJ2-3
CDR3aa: CASSPEGHPTDTQYF

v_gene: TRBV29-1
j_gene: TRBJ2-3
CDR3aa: CSVQQGFSDTQYF

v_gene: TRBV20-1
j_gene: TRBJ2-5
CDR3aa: CSATGIPGRGETQYF

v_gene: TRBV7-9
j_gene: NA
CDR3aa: CASSTSIYEQYF

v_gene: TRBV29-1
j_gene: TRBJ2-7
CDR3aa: CSVESGTGFYEQYF

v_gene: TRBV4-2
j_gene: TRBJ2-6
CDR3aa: CASSQDSGASGANVLTF

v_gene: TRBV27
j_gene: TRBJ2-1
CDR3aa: CASSYPGGQAEQFF

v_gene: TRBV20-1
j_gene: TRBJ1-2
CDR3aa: CSARVGSGLNYGYTF

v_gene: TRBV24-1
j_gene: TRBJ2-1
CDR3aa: CATEGGSSYNEQFF

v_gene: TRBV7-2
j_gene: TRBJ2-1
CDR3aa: CASSLARRSGEQFF

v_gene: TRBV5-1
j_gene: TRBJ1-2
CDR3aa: CASSAHGASYGYTF

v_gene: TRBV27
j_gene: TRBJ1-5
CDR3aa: CASRTGVYNQPQHF

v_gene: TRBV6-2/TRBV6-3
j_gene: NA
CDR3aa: CASSGVLSYEQYF

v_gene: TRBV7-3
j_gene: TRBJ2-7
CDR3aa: CASRLDPGAYEQYF

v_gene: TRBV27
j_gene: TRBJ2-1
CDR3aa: CASRSDRGREFF

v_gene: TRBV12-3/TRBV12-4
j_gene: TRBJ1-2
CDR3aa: CASSKTGGGSYTF

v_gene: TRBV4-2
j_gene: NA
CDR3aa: CASSPQGAGTYQETQYF

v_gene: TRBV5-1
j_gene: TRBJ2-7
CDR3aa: CASRETGSYVQYF

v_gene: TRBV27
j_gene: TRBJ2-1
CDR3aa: CASSLWLAGGQNEQFF

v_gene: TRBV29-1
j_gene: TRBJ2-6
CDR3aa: CSVLDRGSPSGANVLTF

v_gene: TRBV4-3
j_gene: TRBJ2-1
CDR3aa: CASSQERPAHSSYNEQFF

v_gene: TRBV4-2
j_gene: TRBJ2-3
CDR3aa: CASSQPTSGGALDTQYF

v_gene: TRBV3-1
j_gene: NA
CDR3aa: CASSQEAGTIYEQYF

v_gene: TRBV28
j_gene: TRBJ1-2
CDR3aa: CASSWTGPGYTF

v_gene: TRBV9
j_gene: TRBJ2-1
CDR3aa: CASSSRTDNNEQFF

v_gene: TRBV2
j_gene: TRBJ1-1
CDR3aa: CASSEQGYTEAFF

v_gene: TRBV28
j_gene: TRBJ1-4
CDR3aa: CASSAPDRRNEKLFF

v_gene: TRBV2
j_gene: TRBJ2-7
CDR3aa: CASSESAGALSSYEQYF

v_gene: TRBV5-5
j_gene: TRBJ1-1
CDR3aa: CASSILGGDTEAFF

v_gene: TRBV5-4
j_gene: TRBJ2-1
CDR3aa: CASSVEASPINEQFF

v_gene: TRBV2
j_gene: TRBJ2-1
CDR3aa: CASRTQGGYNEQFF

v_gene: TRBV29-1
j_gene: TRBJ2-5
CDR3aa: CSVLVQEAQYF

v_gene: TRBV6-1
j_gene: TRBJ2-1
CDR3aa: CAGSDAGGTRNEQFF

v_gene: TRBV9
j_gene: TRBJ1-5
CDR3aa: CASSQRRYRASNQPQHF